The next 17 T cell receptor beta chains were all read from a single sample in a study of T-cell reconstitution after alpha-beta-depleted transplantation in children. The library targeted TCRbeta and was prepared with unique molecular identifiers. In TCRdb, the PCR reads were re-called with MiXCR into one record per CDR3 protein. The data show about 510,000 distinct CDR3 sequences, more than 9.5% seen once. The material sequenced was PBMCs, mostly from graft donor cells, taken 180 days after TCRalphabeta/CD19-depleted stem cell transplant. These receptors came from a female patient under 10 years old who had a stem cell transplant for aplastic anemia, so the T cells may come from the graft donor.

In this sample, this clonotype turned up a few times. V usage is TRBV25-1 and J usage is TRBJ2-2; 9 bases fit TRBD2. V gave up 9 bases and J gave up 0 bases; unmatched junction bases: 5. CDR3 length equals 15 residues. Germline values: CDR1 MGHDK, CDR2 SYGVNS. The CDR3: CASSGLAANTGELFF. The CDR3 DNA reads as TGTGCCAGTTCGGGACTAGCAGCGAACACCGGGGAGCTGTTTTTT.

The chain recombines TRBV9 with TRBJ1-1; D uncertain. Germline V gives CDR1 SGDLS, CDR2 YYNGEE. The CDR3 is 14 residues long. Trimming cost V 0 bases and J 5 bases, with 11 bases left between them. CDR3 loop: CASSVVEGRTEAFF. Here the CDR3 DNA reads TGTGCCAGCAGCGTAGTGGAGGGAAGGACTGAAGCTTTCTTT.

J is TRBJ2-2 and V is TRBV20-1; perhaps TRBD1 as D (5 bases). The germline V and J ends were trimmed by 1 base and 4 bases, with 13 bases remaining between them. The CDR3 contains 15 residues. Germline lookup yields CDR1 DFQATT and CDR2 SNEGSKA (reference sequence). The CDR3 here is CSARVWRQGTGELFF. The CDR3 region has the DNA TGCAGTGCTAGAGTTTGGCGCCAGGGCACCGGGGAGCTGTTTTTT.

This clonotype turned up a few times. The genes are TRBV5-1 and TRBJ1-4; D gene uncertain. With 0 bases removed from V and 4 bases from J, the gap between germline ends came to 10 bases. The CDR3 covers 15 residues. Germline V gene sequence: CDR1 SGHRS, CDR2 YFSETQ. The CDR3 DNA reads TGCGCCAGCAGCTTGGCAGGTTCCTTTAATGAAAAACTGTTTTTT. Translated, it gives CASSLAGSFNEKLFF.

This clonotype came up many times. This chain joins TRBV10-3 and TRBJ2-7, with D perhaps matching TRBD1 (6 bases). Germline CDR1 is ENHRY and CDR2 is SYGVKD. CDR3 length: 14 amino acids. Trimming left V 4 bases short and J 0 bases short, with 10 bases between. The CDR3 is CAISGDRYSYEQYF. The CDR3 DNA reads as TGTGCCATCAGTGGTGACAGGTACTCCTACGAGCAGTACTTC.

This clonotype has at least ten counts. The chain couples TRBV7-2 to TRBJ2-5; maybe TRBD2 (6 bases). Germline assignment: CDR1 SGHTA and CDR2 FQGNSA. There are 16 residues in the CDR3. Trimming removed 5 bases at V and 2 bases at J, with 18 bases between. The CDR3, as DNA: TGTGCCAGCAGCCAAAACCGACTAGTTTTACAAGAGACCCAGTACTTC. Amino acid sequence: CASSQNRLVLQETQYF.

V gene TRBV6-1 combines with J gene TRBJ2-2; D is possibly TRBD2 (6 bases). The ends were cut back, 0 bases at V and 7 bases at J, with 9 bases in the middle. This CDR3 region has 14 residues. Germline V gives CDR1 MNHNS, CDR2 SASEGT. The CDR3, as DNA: TGTGCCAGCAGTGAAGCGCAGGGAGGCGGGGAGCTGTTTTTT. Translation gives CASSEAQGGGELFF.

This clonotype was recorded at least ten times. The J gene is TRBJ2-4, the V gene TRBV28, with 9 positions matching TRBD1. The CDR3 extends over 17 amino acids. V was pared by 3 bases and J by 1 base, with 7 bases of the junction left unmatched. Germline V gene data show CDR1 as MDHEN and CDR2 as SYDVKM. The CDR3 bases are TGTGCCAGCAGTTTCCTTCACAGGGGGCAGGCCAAAAACATTCAGTACTTC. It is translated as CASSFLHRGQAKNIQYF.

The chain joins TRBV2 to TRBJ2-1, with D possibly TRBD2 on 6 matching bases. The CDR3 covers 15 residues. The germline V gene encodes CDR1 SNHLY and CDR2 FYNNEI. V dropped 6 bases and J dropped 0 bases, with 12 bases sitting between them. The CDR3 region has the DNA TGTGCCAGCAGCGATGACGGGAGCTCCTACAATGAGCAGTTCTTC. Amino acid sequence: CASSDDGSSYNEQFF.

This clonotype was seen a few times. V is TRBV5-6 and J is TRBJ1-1; D unclear. The V gene lost 7 bases and the J gene lost 5 bases, with 12 bases spanning the gap. The CDR3 totals 12 residues. Germline CDR1 reads SGHDT; CDR2 reads YYEEEE. CDR3 sequence reads: CASRRGGTEAFF. Written as DNA, the CDR3 is TGTGCCAGCCGTCGGGGTGGGACTGAAGCTTTCTTT.

This clonotype was observed a handful of times. V usage is TRBV20-1 and J usage is TRBJ2-1; 8 bases line up with TRBD1. Germline CDR1 DFQATT, CDR2 SNEGSKA (reference sequence). V was pared by 3 bases and J by 11 bases, with 9 bases of the junction left unmatched. The CDR3 runs 13 residues. The CDR3 reads CSARSPRGPQQFF. CDR3 bases: TGCAGTGCTAGGTCCCCCAGGGGGCCCCAGCAGTTCTTC.

The chain uses TRBV5-8 and TRBJ2-2; D possibly matches TRBD1 or TRBD2 (5 bases each). V gave up 3 bases and J gave up 5 bases, with 17 bases separating them. The CDR3 runs to 16 residues. Germline lookup yields CDR1 SGHTS and CDR2 YDEGEE. CDR3 bases: TGTGCCAGCAGCTCCTCTCCGGGACCTAAAACCGGGGAGCTGTTTTTT. Amino acids: CASSSSPGPKTGELFF. The full variable domain, completed using reference TRBV5-8 and TRBJ2-2, is EAGVTQSPTHLIKTRGQQATLRCSPISGHTSVYWYQQALGLGLQFLLWYDEGEERNRGNFPPRFSGRQFPNYSSELNVNALELEDSALYLCASSSSPGPKTGELFFGEGSRLTVL.

In this sample, this clonotype turned up many times. The CDR3 coding sequence is TGTGCCAGCAGCCAAGAGGCAGGCACTGAAGCTTTCTTT. It is translated as CASSQEAGTEAFF. V gene TRBV7-9 combines with J gene TRBJ1-1; D is uncertain. With 5 bases removed from V and 4 bases from J, the gap between germline ends came to 11 bases. Germline-derived CDR1 and CDR2 are SEHNR and FQNEAQ (reference sequence). The CDR3 has 13 amino acids.

A few counts support this clonotype. The chain links TRBV28 to TRBJ2-3; D might be TRBD1 (5 bases). Trimming left V 7 bases short and J 0 bases short, with 17 bases between. Germline V gene sequence: CDR1 MDHEN, CDR2 SYDVKM. The length of the CDR3 is 16 residues. Written as DNA, the CDR3 is TGTGCCAGCACTAAACCACCGACAGTTAGCACAGATACGCAGTATTTT. Protein sequence: CASTKPPTVSTDTQYF.

The sample holds a few counts of this clonotype. The genes are TRBV3-1 and TRBJ2-3; TRBD2 matches at 7 bases. The germline V gene encodes CDR1 LGHDT and CDR2 YNNKEL (reference sequence). CDR3 length equals 14 residues. Trimming at V came to 4 bases and at J to 6 bases, leaving 7 bases not matched to a gene. In DNA, the CDR3 is TGTGCCAGCAGCCCGGGGACTACAATCGATACGCAGTATTTT. As protein: CASSPGTTIDTQYF.

A few counts support this clonotype. The V gene is TRBV5-1, the J gene TRBJ1-2; 9 positions agree with TRBD1. CDR1 is SGHRS and CDR2 is YFSETQ in the germline V gene. J was trimmed by 8 bases and V by 4 bases; bases with no gene match: 9. The CDR3 runs to 14 residues. CDR3 DNA sequence: TGCGCCAGCAGCCGCGCCGGGACAGGGAACGGCTACACCTTC. This codes for CASSRAGTGNGYTF.

Only a few counts were recorded for this clonotype. The chain couples TRBV18 to TRBJ2-1; 8 bases align to TRBD2. The length of the CDR3 is 16 residues. Germline values: CDR1 KGHSH, CDR2 LQKENI. V trimming: 3 bases; J trimming: 6 bases; junction bases outside the gene matches: 10. The CDR3 spells CASSPTTSALINEQFF. The CDR3 nucleotides read TGTGCCAGCTCACCCACGACTAGCGCCCTAATCAATGAGCAGTTCTTC.